The TCR beta chain described here comes from a study of cytomegalovirus exposure and HLA in healthy donors. The study ran its PCR with 60 Vbeta and 13 Jbeta primers. Measured with immunoSEQ multiplex PCR; TCRdb has only the in-frame clones, and not every one. This table has around 69,000 clones, around three quarters appearing once. J lost 8 bases, V lost 0 bases, and 10 bases had no gene match. Germline V gene lookup returns CDR1 LGHNA and CDR2 YSLEER. The CDR3 has 16 amino acids. The chain recombines TRBV4-3 with TRBJ2-1, with 7 bases fitting TRBD2. This TCR derives from a woman aged 45-65 years in good health and CMV-seropositive. Sequenced sample: PBMCs. CDR3 bases: TGCGCCAGCAGCCAAGATTCAGCGGGGCCTAGGGATGAGCAGTTCTTC. Amino acids: CASSQDSAGPRDEQFF.